Only one count was recorded for the clone carrying this TCR beta chain. Its antigen remains unknown. The data stem from a study of Ad26.COV2.S vaccination and SARS-CoV-2 variants. Study-wide context: Donor participated within the Ad26.COV2.S arm of the COV1001 trial. By the intramuscular route, Ad26.COV2.S was given once, or twice 56 days apart. Notes on the study in general: Recipients of either vaccine or placebo displayed similar breadth of non-spike TCRs.

Treatment of the sample: around 19 received Ad26.COV2.S at low or high dose, single or two shots; several received placebo; per-sample allocation not given. Collection of samples fell on day 63 after the first vaccine or placebo injection. The CDR3 is 18 amino acids. Per germline, CDR1 LNHDA and CDR2 SQIVND (reference sequence). The J segment lost 0 bases and the V segment lost 7 bases, leaving 17 bases of the junction unmatched. The assay was immunoSEQ multiplex PCR, and TCRdb's table has in-frame clones only and misses some. The data contain about 350,000 clones, 88% of them seen just once; the ten biggest clones take up 6.4%.

The sample consisted of peripheral blood, taken in a trial of Ad26.COV2.S vaccine versus placebo. The chain uses TRBV19 and TRBJ1-2, with 7 positions matching TRBD1. The receptor was derived from a person between 18 and 65 years old who received the Ad26.COV2.S COVID-19 vaccine or a placebo. The CDR3: CASTSKVTGALSNYGYTF. Here the CDR3 DNA reads TGTGCCAGTACCTCAAAAGTTACAGGGGCGCTATCTAACTATGGCTACACCTTC.